This TCR beta chain came from a study of blood T cell repertoires in COVID-19 (dated by TCRdb to the early 2020s). With respect to the entire study: Samples from collaborators originated in the United States, Italy and Spain and spanned both the acute and convalescent phases of COVID-19. The material from the prospective study consisted of cDNA or gDNA derived from T cells, B-cell-depleted T cells, or PBMCs. Subjects who had been exposed to COVID-19, were actively infected with it, or had recovered from it provided the deeply sampled blood TCRbeta repertoires that made up the dataset. A freely available public database, intended as a resource for researchers studying the immune response to SARS-CoV-2, is where the repertoires were released. Samples were obtained from the ongoing ImmuneRACE study (first 160 participants) and from about 1,300 subjects provided by 6 global collaborators. Sample metadata almost always included a de-identified subject ID, COVID-19 status, age in years and sex. Where HLA class I and class II types were available, the types were taken from metadata supplied by the sample provider, not from assay-based typing. Results and caveats for the whole study, not just this receptor: The quantity of clinical and demographic metadata differed by source and by participant and was supplied without curation.

From the germline V gene (reference sequence), CDR1 is WNHNN and CDR2 is SYGVQD. The CDR3 measures 14 amino acids from cysteine to phenylalanine. Only the CDR3 portion is preserved as DNA: 42 bases, with reading frame beginning at the first base. Relative to germline, V is 2 bases shorter and J is 2 bases shorter, with 8 bases between their ends. TCRbeta CDR3 regions were amplified from genomic DNA using the immunoSEQ Assay, a bias-controlled multiplex PCR. Regarding the original processing steps: Nucleated cell counts per sample were estimated from amplification of reference gene primers within the assay. To quantify the absolute abundance of each unique TCRbeta CDR3 rearrangement, sequence reads were collapsed and filtered. Productive Simpson clonality was computed per sample as the square root of Simpson's diversity index over productive rearrangements. TCRdb took this table from immuneACCESS and kept in-frame rearrangements with V and J called. Such tables lack part of the clones; where checked against another copy, unresolved V genes explain under half of the gap, and the rest is unexplained. V and J calls and clone size are as listed in that table; D and trimming were resolved from the DNA. The sample contains 230,000 or so clones, roughly 80% of them found a single time. The top ten hold roughly 3.1% of the sample.

Participants in the prospective study were enrolled through a virtual design, were aged about 18 to 100 years, and lived in roughly 25 United States geographic areas. Cohort assignment in the prospective study relied on participant-reported clinical history from a screening survey and a study questionnaire. ImmuneRACE Cohort 3 recovered participants were defined by two consecutive negative NP/OP PCR tests, healthcare professional clearance, or symptom resolution. In the prospective study, whole blood, serum and a nasopharyngeal or oropharyngeal swab were collected from each participant by mobile phlebotomists. Additional blood draws and questionnaires over a 2-month period could optionally be provided by prospective study participants. Before DNA extraction, prospective study blood samples were shipped either frozen or at room temperature. A remark on this clone: Its antigen remains undetermined. Base qualities are not provided; no much larger clone lies one nucleotide away.

The rearrangement joined TRBV10-1 to TRBJ2-3, with the D gene uncertain. Sequencing was done on a sample of PBMCs or T cells enriched from blood (not recorded which). This receptor was obtained from a man aged 50 to 59 who had recovered from COVID-19. The base sequence is TGCGCCAGCAGTGAGGAGCGTACCACAGATACGCAGTATTTT. This encodes CASSEERTTDTQYF.